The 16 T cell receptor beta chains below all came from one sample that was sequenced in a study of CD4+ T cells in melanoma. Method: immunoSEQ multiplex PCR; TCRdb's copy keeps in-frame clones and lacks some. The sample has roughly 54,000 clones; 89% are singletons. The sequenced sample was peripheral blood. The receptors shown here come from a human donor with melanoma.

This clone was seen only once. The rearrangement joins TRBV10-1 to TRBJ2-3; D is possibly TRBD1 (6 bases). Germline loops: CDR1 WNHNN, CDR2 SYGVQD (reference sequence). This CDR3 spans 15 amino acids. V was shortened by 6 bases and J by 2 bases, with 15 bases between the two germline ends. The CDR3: CASSPGGGLTDTQYF. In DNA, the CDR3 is TGCGCCAGCAGCCCGGGTGGGGGCCTCACAGATACGCAGTATTTT.

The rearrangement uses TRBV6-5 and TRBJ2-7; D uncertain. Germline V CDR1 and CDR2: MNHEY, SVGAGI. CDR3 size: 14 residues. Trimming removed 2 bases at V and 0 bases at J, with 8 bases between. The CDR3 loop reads CASSYLPASYEQYF. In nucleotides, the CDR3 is TGTGCCAGCAGTTACCTTCCGGCCTCCTACGAGCAGTACTTC.

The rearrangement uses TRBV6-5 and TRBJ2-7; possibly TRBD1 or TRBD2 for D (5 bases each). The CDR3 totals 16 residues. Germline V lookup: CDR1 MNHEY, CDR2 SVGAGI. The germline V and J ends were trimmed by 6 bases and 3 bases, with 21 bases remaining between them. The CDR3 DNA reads TGTGCCAGCAGGTACAGGACTGGGGCAGGGATCTACGAGCAGTACTTC. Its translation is CASRYRTGAGIYEQYF.

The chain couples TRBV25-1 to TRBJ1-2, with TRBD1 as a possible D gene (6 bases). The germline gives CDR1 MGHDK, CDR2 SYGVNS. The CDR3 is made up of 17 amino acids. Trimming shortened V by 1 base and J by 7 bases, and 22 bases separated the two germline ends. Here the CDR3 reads CASSELGGGAVKGGYTF. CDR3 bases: TGTGCCAGCAGTGAATTAGGGGGGGGCGCAGTTAAAGGTGGCTACACCTTC.

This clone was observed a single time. The CDR3 loop reads CAWSVGLSTDTQYF. The DNA of the CDR3 is TGTGCCTGGAGTGTGGGACTCTCCACAGATACGCAGTATTTT. The rearrangement uses TRBV30 and TRBJ2-3, with D possibly TRBD2 on 6 matching bases. The CDR3 has 14 residues. Germline CDR1 reads GTSNPN; CDR2 reads SVGIG (reference sequence). Trimming shortened V by 0 bases and J by 2 bases, and 9 bases separated the two germline ends.

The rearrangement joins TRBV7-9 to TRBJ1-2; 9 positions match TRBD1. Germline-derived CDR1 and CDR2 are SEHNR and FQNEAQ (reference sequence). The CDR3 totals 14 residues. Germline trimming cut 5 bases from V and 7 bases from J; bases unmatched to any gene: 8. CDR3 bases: TGTGCCAGCAGCCCGACAGGGGGAGGTCGTGGCTACACCTTC. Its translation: CASSPTGGGRGYTF.

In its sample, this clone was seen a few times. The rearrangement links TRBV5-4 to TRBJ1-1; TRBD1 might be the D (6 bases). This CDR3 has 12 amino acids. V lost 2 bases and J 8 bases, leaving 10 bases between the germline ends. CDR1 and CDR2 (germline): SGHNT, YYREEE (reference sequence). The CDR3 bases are TGTGCCAGCAGCTTTGGGCAGGGGGAAGCTTTCTTT. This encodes CASSFGQGEAFF.

The CDR3 region is CASSSQKTDYYGYTF. CDR3 coding DNA: TGTGCCAGCAGCTCACAGAAGACAGATTACTATGGCTACACCTTC. The rearrangement links TRBV11-2 to TRBJ1-2, with D maybe TRBD1 (5 bases). Germline V lookup: CDR1 SGHAT, CDR2 FQNNGV. The V and J ends lost 4 bases and 3 bases respectively, with 15 bases between them. The CDR3 loop spans 15 amino acids.

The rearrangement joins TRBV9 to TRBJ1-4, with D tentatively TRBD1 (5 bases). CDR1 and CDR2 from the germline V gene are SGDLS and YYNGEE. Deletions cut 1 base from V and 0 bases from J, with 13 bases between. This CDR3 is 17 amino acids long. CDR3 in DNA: TGTGCCAGCAGCGTAAGTTCAGGGATGGCAACTAATGAAAAACTGTTTTTT. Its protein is CASSVSSGMATNEKLFF. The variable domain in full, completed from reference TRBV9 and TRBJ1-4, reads DSGVTQTPKHLITATGQRVTLRCSPRSGDLSVYWYQQSLDQGLQFLIQYYNGEERAKGNILERFSAQQFPDLHSELNLSSLELGDSALYFCASSVSSGMATNEKLFFGSGTQLSVL.

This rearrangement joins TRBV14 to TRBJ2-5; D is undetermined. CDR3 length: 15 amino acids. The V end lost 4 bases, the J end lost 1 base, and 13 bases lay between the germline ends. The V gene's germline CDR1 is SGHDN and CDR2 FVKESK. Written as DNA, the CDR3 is TGTGCCAGCAGCCTTCCGATGGGTATCCAAGAGACCCAGTACTTC. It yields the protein CASSLPMGIQETQYF.

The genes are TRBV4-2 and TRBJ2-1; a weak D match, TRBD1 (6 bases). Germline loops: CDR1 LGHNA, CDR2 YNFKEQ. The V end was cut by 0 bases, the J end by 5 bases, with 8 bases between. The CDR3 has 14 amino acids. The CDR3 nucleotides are TGTGCCAGCAGCCAAGACGGACAGCACAATGAGCAGTTCTTC. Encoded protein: CASSQDGQHNEQFF.

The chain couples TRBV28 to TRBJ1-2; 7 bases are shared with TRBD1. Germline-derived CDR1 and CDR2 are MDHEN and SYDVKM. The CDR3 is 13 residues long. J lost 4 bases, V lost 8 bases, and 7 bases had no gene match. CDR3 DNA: TGTGCCAGCTCCAGGGGGGGAGGCTATGGCTACACCTTC. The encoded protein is CASSRGGGYGYTF.

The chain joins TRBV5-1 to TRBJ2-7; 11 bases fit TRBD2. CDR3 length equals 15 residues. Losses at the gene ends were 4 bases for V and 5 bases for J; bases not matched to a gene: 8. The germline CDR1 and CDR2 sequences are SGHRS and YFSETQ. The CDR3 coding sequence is TGCGCCAGCAGCAGGGGACTAGCGGAGGGCGACGAGCAGTACTTC. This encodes CASSRGLAEGDEQYF.

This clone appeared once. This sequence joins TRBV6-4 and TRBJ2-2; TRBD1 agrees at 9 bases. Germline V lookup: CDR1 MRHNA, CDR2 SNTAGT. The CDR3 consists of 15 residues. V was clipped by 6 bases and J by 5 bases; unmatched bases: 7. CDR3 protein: CASSPQGATTGELFF. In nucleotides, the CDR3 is TGTGCCAGCAGCCCACAGGGGGCGACAACCGGGGAGCTGTTTTTT.

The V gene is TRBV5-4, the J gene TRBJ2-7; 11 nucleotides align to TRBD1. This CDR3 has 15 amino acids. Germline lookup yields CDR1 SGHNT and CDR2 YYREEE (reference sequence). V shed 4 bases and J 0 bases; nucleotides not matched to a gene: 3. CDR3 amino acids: CASSRGQGASYEQYF. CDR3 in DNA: TGTGCCAGCAGCCGCGGACAGGGGGCCTCCTACGAGCAGTACTTC.

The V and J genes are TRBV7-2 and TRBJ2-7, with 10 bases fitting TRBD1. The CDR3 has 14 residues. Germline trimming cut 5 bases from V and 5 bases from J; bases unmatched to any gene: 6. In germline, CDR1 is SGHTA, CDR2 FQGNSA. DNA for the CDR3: TGTGCCAGCAGCCGCCTGACAGGGGGCCACGAGCAGTACTTC. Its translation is CASSRLTGGHEQYF.